Below, 24 T cell receptor beta chains from the same sample are listed, as sequenced in a study of shared clonotypes between healthy human individuals. Profiling relied on immunoSEQ multiplex PCR, and the TCRdb table lists in-frame clones only, not all of them. The sample contains about 670,000 clones, 55% to 75% of which appear only once. Sequencing was done on a sample of memory CD4+ T cells sorted from blood. Described subset: CD45RA-negative fraction. The receptors come from a woman in her 30s in good health.

The chain combines TRBV28 with TRBJ1-5; D is unresolved. CDR3 size: 13 residues. The V gene lost 4 bases and the J gene lost 7 bases, with 11 bases spanning the gap. Germline V CDR1 and CDR2: MDHEN, SYDVKM. CDR3 residues: CASSSPPPQPQHF. The DNA of the CDR3 is TGTGCCAGCAGTTCCCCCCCACCGCAGCCCCAGCATTTT.

This rearrangement joins TRBV4-1 to TRBJ1-4, with 10 positions matching TRBD1. Germline CDR1 reads MGHRA; CDR2 reads YSYEKL. With 1 base clipped from V and 8 bases from J, the junction kept 10 bases outside the gene matches. CDR3 length: 17 residues. For the CDR3, the DNA is TGCGCCAGCAGCCAAGGCCCCGACAGGGGGCTTTTGGAAAAACTGTTTTTT. Translated: CASSQGPDRGLLEKLFF.

Only one count was recorded for this clone. CDR3 loop: CASSEGPGPDYEQYF. DNA of the CDR3: TGCGCCAGCAGTGAGGGCCCCGGGCCTGACTACGAGCAGTACTTC. V gene TRBV10-2 combines with J gene TRBJ2-7; no clear D. This CDR3 spans 15 amino acids. V gave up 2 bases and J gave up 3 bases, with 14 bases separating them. The germline V gene encodes CDR1 WSHSY and CDR2 SAAADI.

A remark on this clone: Distinct nucleotide sequences in the sample also encode this CDR3. The J gene is TRBJ1-2, the V gene TRBV5-1; D is ambiguous. This CDR3 contains 12 residues. V lost 1 base, J lost 4 bases, and 5 bases lay in between. Germline CDR1 reads SGHRS; CDR2 reads YFSETQ. DNA of the CDR3: TGCGCCAGCAGCTTGTCTAGCTATGGCTACACCTTC. Translated, it gives CASSLSSYGYTF.

This clone was counted many times. The rearrangement joins TRBV7-9 to TRBJ1-1, with 7 bases that match TRBD1. The CDR3 consists of 16 residues. The V gene end was trimmed by 5 bases and the J gene end by 5 bases; junction bases not matched to a gene: 14. Germline CDR1 SEHNR, CDR2 FQNEAQ (reference sequence). CDR3 nucleotide sequence: TGTGCCAGCAGCCCAGCCATAGCAGGGGGAAGAACTGAAGCTTTCTTT. Translation: CASSPAIAGGRTEAFF. The full variable domain, with the rest looked up from reference TRBV7-9 and TRBJ1-1, is DTGVSQNPRHKITKRGQNVTFRCDPISEHNRLYWYRQTLGQGPEFLTYFQNEAQLEKSRLLSDRFSAERPKGSFSTLEIQRTEQGDSAMYLCASSPAIAGGRTEAFFGQGTRLTVV.

This clone was seen at least ten times. The J gene is TRBJ1-4, the V gene TRBV25-1; D gene ambiguous. The CDR3 totals 14 residues. Trimming pared 1 base from V and 8 bases from J, leaving 11 bases between. Germline loops: CDR1 MGHDK, CDR2 SYGVNS. Here the CDR3 DNA reads TGTGCCAGCAGTGAATCAAAGGGAGGGGAAAAACTGTTTTTT. Protein: CASSESKGGEKLFF.

V is TRBV9 and J is TRBJ2-1; the D is unclear. Looked up from germline, CDR1 is SGDLS and CDR2 is YYNGEE. The V end lost 3 bases, the J end lost 5 bases, and 9 bases lay between the germline ends. CDR3 length equals 13 residues. DNA for the CDR3: TGTGCCAGCAGCGCCGGATTGCACAATGAGCAGTTCTTC. Amino acid sequence: CASSAGLHNEQFF. The full variable domain, with the rest looked up from reference TRBV9 and TRBJ2-1, is DSGVTQTPKHLITATGQRVTLRCSPRSGDLSVYWYQQSLDQGLQFLIQYYNGEERAKGNILERFSAQQFPDLHSELNLSSLELGDSALYFCASSAGLHNEQFFGPGTRLTVL.

V is TRBV2 and J is TRBJ2-5; D possibly corresponds to TRBD1 (7 bases). In germline, CDR1 is SNHLY, CDR2 FYNNEI. The CDR3 is made up of 13 amino acids. V was clipped by 6 bases and J by 5 bases, with 13 bases between them. CDR3: CASSPQGRETQYF. The CDR3 nucleotides read TGTGCCAGCAGCCCACAGGGGAGGGAGACCCAGTACTTC.

At least ten counts were recorded for this clone. V usage is TRBV28 and J usage is TRBJ2-6; no clear D. V was shortened by 6 bases and J by 0 bases, with 6 bases between the two germline ends. In germline, CDR1 is MDHEN, CDR2 SYDVKM. The CDR3 is 14 amino acids. Here the CDR3 reads CASSTASGANVLTF. DNA for the CDR3: TGTGCCAGCAGCACCGCCTCTGGGGCCAACGTCCTGACTTTC.

The chain combines TRBV20-1 with TRBJ1-1; D may be TRBD1 (5 bases). The CDR3 spans 11 residues. From germline, CDR1 is DFQATT and CDR2 SNEGSKA (reference sequence). The CDR3 DNA reads TGCAGCGGCCCAGGGCATGTAGAGGCTTTCTTT. Translation: CSGPGHVEAFF.

J is TRBJ1-1 and V is TRBV5-1; D remains ambiguous. The CDR3 is 16 amino acids. Germline V gene lookup returns CDR1 SGHRS and CDR2 YFSETQ. Between the trimmed V and J ends, which lost 0 bases and 0 bases, there was a span of 12 bases. The CDR3 loop is CASSLGDLGLNTEAFF. The CDR3, as DNA: TGCGCCAGCAGCTTGGGAGATTTGGGGTTGAACACTGAAGCTTTCTTT.

This chain joins TRBV10-3 and TRBJ1-2, with D possibly matching TRBD1 (6 bases). This CDR3 has 16 amino acids. Germline V CDR1 and CDR2: ENHRY, SYGVKD. V dropped 9 bases and J dropped 0 bases, with 20 bases sitting between them. In DNA form, the CDR3 reads TGTGCCATGGGGCGGCCCGAACAGGGACCTAACTATGGCTACACCTTC. Amino acids: CAMGRPEQGPNYGYTF.

V usage is TRBV2 and J usage is TRBJ1-4; D is perhaps TRBD1 (5 bases). The V end lost 5 bases, the J end lost 7 bases, and 14 bases lay between the germline ends. Germline-derived CDR1 and CDR2 are SNHLY and FYNNEI. This CDR3 comprises 14 residues. CDR3 nucleotide sequence: TGTGCCAGCAGTTCTCAGGGTTGGGTTGAAAAACTGTTTTTT. Translating gives CASSSQGWVEKLFF.

This clone has at least ten counts. Other DNA sequences in the sample encode the same CDR3. V is TRBV19 and J is TRBJ2-5; 13 bases map to TRBD2. Trimming at V came to 4 bases and at J to 4 bases, leaving 6 bases not matched to a gene. This CDR3 is 16 amino acids long. From germline, CDR1 is LNHDA and CDR2 SQIVND (reference sequence). The CDR3 nucleotides read TGTGCCAGTAGTAGCGGACTAGCGGGAGTAGGAGAGACCCAGTACTTC. It is translated as CASSSGLAGVGETQYF.

The chain has TRBV11-2 and TRBJ2-1; 9 nucleotides agree with TRBD1. Per germline, CDR1 SGHAT and CDR2 FQNNGV. The CDR3 consists of 13 residues. Trimming removed 3 bases from V and 8 bases from J; junction bases left unmatched: 2. CDR3 DNA: TGTGCCAGCAGCTTGGACAGGGGCCATGAGCAGTTCTTC. Translated, it gives CASSLDRGHEQFF. The complete variable domain, with remaining parts taken from reference TRBV11-2 and TRBJ2-1, reads EAGVAQSPRYKIIEKRQSVAFWCNPISGHATLYWYQQILGQGPKLLIQFQNNGVVDDSQLPKDRFSAERLKGVDSTLKIQPAKLEDSAVYLCASSLDRGHEQFFGPGTRLTVL.

This clone was detected a few times. The gene calls are TRBV5-1 and TRBJ2-4, with D possibly called TRBD1 or TRBD2 (7 bases each). Germline V CDR1 and CDR2: SGHRS, YFSETQ. With 4 bases removed from V and 3 bases from J, the gap between germline ends came to 17 bases. The CDR3 extends over 16 amino acids. The CDR3 loop is CASSPWQGGSKNIQYF. Here the CDR3 DNA reads TGCGCCAGCAGCCCCTGGCAGGGGGGGAGCAAAAACATTCAGTACTTC.

This chain connects TRBV28 to TRBJ2-1; no reliable D call. There are 15 residues in the CDR3. Germline V gives CDR1 MDHEN, CDR2 SYDVKM. Trimming left V 4 bases short and J 7 bases short, with 17 bases between. As DNA, the CDR3 is TGTGCCAGCAGTTCATGGGTGGCAGCCAGAAATGAGCAGTTCTTC. Its protein product is CASSSWVAARNEQFF.

This CDR3 is CASSSLAGEGEQFF. CDR3 nucleotides: TGCGCCAGCAGCTCCCTAGCGGGGGAGGGGGAGCAGTTCTTC. The chain combines TRBV5-1 with TRBJ2-1, with 10 bases fitting TRBD2. The CDR3 loop spans 14 amino acids. Germline CDR1 and CDR2: SGHRS and YFSETQ. V was clipped by 3 bases and J by 10 bases; unmatched bases: 7.

V gene TRBV6-5 combines with J gene TRBJ2-7, with 7 bases lining up with TRBD1. V dropped 10 bases and J dropped 2; count of bases not matched to a gene: 11. CDR1 and CDR2 (germline): MNHEY, SVGAGI. This CDR3 has 14 residues. This chain's CDR3 is CATSPTGFAYEQYF. As DNA, the CDR3 is TGTGCCACTTCACCGACAGGGTTCGCCTACGAGCAGTACTTC.

V usage is TRBV28 and J usage is TRBJ1-5; no clear D gene. V shed 5 bases and J shed 0 bases, with 5 bases lying between them. Germline CDR1 reads MDHEN; CDR2 reads SYDVKM. This CDR3 region has 13 residues. Here the CDR3 DNA reads TGTGCCAGCAGTAAGCCTAGCAATCAGCCCCAGCATTTT. It encodes CASSKPSNQPQHF.

This clone was picked up many times. The chain carries TRBV6-1 and TRBJ2-3, with D hard to call. Between the trimmed V and J ends, which lost 0 bases and 2 bases, there was a span of 18 bases. CDR3 length: 18 amino acids. The germline V gene encodes CDR1 MNHNS and CDR2 SASEGT. The CDR3 DNA reads as TGTGCCAGCAGTGAAGCGTATAGAGCGATCCCCCTCACAGATACGCAGTATTTT. It specifies CASSEAYRAIPLTDTQYF.

V and J are TRBV5-1 and TRBJ2-3; 10 nucleotides line up with TRBD2. Germline CDR1 and CDR2: SGHRS and YFSETQ. This CDR3 has 16 residues. J was trimmed by 0 bases and V by 4 bases; bases with no gene match: 5. The CDR3 DNA follows: TGCGCCAGCAGCGTCGGACTAGCGGTTAGCACAGATACGCAGTATTTT. Encoded protein: CASSVGLAVSTDTQYF. Looking up the rest from reference TRBV5-1 and TRBJ2-3 gives the full variable domain: KAGVTQTPRYLIKTRGQQVTLSCSPISGHRSVSWYQQTPGQGLQFLFEYFSETQRNKGNFPGRFSGRQFSNSRSEMNVSTLELGDSALYLCASSVGLAVSTDTQYFGPGTRLTVL.

There are a few counts of this clone. Other DNA sequences from this sample encode an identical CDR3 as well. The chain joins TRBV18 to TRBJ2-1, with unresolved D. There are 12 residues in the CDR3. The germline V gene encodes CDR1 KGHSH and CDR2 LQKENI. V was pared by 6 bases and J by 3 bases, with 6 bases between. CDR3 sequence reads: CASSSIYNEQFF. As DNA, the CDR3 is TGTGCCAGCTCCTCAATCTACAATGAGCAGTTCTTC. Using reference TRBV18 and TRBJ2-1 for the parts outside the CDR3, the full variable domain is NAGVMQNPRHLVRRRGQEARLRCSPMKGHSHVYWYRQLPEEGLKFMVYLQKENIIDESGMPKERFSAEFPKEGPSILRIQQVVRGDSAAYFCASSSIYNEQFFGPGTRLTVL.

Regarding this clone: Within the sample, other DNA sequences also encode this same CDR3. This chain joins TRBV28 and TRBJ1-5; a weak D match, TRBD1 (6 bases). Germline CDR1 is MDHEN and CDR2 is SYDVKM. The CDR3 is 15 amino acids. Trimming removed 6 bases from V and 4 bases from J, with 16 bases in between. The CDR3 DNA follows: TGTGCCAGCAGCCTACAGGGAATAGGGAATCAGCCCCAGCATTTT. Its protein is CASSLQGIGNQPQHF. Drawing the rest from reference TRBV28 and TRBJ1-5, the complete variable domain is DVKVTQSSRYLVKRTGEKVFLECVQDMDHENMFWYRQDPGLGLRLIYFSYDVKMKEKGDIPEGYSVSREKKERFSLILESASTNQTSMYLCASSLQGIGNQPQHFGDGTRLSIL.